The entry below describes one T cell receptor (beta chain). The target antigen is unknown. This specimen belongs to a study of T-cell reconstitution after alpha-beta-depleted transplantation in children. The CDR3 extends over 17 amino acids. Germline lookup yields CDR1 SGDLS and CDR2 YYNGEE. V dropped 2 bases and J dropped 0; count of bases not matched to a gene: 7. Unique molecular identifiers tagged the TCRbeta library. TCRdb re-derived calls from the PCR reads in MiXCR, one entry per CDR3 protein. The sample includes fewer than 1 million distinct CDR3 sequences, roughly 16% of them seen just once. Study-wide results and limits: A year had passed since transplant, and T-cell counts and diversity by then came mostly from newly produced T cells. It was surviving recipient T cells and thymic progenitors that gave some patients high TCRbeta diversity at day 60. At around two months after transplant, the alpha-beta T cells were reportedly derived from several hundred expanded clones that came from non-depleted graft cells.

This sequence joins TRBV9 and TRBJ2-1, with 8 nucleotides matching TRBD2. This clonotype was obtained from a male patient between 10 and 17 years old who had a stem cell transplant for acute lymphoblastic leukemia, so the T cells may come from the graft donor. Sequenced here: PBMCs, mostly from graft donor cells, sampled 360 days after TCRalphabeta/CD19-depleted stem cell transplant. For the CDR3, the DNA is TGTGCCAGCAGCGTGGAGTTAGCGGGAAGCTCCTACAATGAGCAGTTCTTC. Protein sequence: CASSVELAGSSYNEQFF.